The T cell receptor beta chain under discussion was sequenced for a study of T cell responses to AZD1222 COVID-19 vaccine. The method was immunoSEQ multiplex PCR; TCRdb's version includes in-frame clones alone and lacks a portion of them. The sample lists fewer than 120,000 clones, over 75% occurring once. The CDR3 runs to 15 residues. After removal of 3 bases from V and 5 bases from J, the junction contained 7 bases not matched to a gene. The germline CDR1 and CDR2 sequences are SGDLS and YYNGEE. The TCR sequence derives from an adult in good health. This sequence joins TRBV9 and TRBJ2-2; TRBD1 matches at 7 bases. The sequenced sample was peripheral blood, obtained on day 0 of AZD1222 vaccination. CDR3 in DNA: TGTGCCAGCAGCGAACAGGGGATCGGGACCGGGGAGCTGTTTTTT. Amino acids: CASSEQGIGTGELFF.